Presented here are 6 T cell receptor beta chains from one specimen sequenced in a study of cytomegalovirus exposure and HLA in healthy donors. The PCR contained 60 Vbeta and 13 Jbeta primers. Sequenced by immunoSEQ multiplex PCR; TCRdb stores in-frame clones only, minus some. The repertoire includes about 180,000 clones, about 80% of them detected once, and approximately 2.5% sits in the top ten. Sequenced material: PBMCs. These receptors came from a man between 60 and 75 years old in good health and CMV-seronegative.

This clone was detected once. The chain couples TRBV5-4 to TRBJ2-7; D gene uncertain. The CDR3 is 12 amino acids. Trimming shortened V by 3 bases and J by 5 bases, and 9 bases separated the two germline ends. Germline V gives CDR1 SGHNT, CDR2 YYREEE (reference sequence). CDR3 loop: CASSYLSDEQYF. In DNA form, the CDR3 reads TGTGCCAGCAGCTATCTGTCGGACGAGCAGTACTTC.

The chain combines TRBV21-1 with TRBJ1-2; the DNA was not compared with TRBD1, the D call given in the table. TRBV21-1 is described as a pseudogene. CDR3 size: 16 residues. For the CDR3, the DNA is TGTGCCAGCAGCAAAGACAAAAGACAGGAGAACTATGGCTACACCTTC. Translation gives CASSKDKRQENYGYTF.

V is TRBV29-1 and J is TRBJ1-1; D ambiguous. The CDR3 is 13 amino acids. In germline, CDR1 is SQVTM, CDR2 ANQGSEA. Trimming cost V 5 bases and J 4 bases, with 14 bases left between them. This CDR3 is CSVSLTAGTEAFF. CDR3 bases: TGCAGCGTTAGTCTGACGGCAGGCACTGAAGCTTTCTTT.

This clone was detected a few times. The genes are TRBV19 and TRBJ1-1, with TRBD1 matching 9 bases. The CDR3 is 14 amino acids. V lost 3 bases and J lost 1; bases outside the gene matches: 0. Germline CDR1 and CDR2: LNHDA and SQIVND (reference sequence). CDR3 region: CASSMDRGNTEAFF. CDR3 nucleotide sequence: TGTGCCAGTAGTATGGACAGGGGGAACACTGAAGCTTTCTTT.

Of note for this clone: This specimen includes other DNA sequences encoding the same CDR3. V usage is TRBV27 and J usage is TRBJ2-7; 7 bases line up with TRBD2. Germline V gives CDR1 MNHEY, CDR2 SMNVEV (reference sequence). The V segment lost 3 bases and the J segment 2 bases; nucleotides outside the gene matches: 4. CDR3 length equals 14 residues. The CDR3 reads CASSLGLSAYEQYF. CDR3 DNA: TGTGCCAGCAGTTTGGGACTATCAGCCTACGAGCAGTACTTC.

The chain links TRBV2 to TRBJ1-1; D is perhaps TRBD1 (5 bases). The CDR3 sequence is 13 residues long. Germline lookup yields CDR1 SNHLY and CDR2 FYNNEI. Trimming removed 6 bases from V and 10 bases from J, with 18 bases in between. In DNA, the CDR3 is TGTGCCAGCAGCCCAGCGGGGGTTGTAGGAGCTTTCTTT. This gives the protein CASSPAGVVGAFF.